Below are 3 T cell receptor beta chains sequenced from a single sample in a study of identical twins. Using its own MiXCR run on the 5' RACE reads, TCRdb lists one record per CDR3 protein. The data show about 790,000 distinct CDR3 sequences, roughly 18% seen once. In addition, the sample was reused for a study of T cells expressing NK-cell markers.

The sample comprised PBMCs. The receptors come from a woman between 18 and 29 years old in good health.

This chain uses TRBV30 with TRBJ2-3, with a weak D call TRBD2 (6 bases). CDR1 and CDR2 from the germline V gene are GTSNPN and SVGIG (reference sequence). The CDR3 has 12 amino acids. The V gene lost 5 bases and the J gene lost 4 bases, with 10 bases spanning the gap. CDR3 amino acids: CAWERAADTQYF. The DNA for the CDR3 is TGTGCCTGGGAGCGGGCGGCAGATACGCAGTATTTT.

The chain combines TRBV2 with TRBJ2-3; D uncertain. Trimming left V 7 bases short and J 8 bases short, with 10 bases between. The CDR3 spans 11 residues. Germline CDR1 is SNHLY and CDR2 is FYNNEI. The CDR3 sequence: CASIRTGTQYF. CDR3 DNA sequence: TGTGCCAGCATTAGAACGGGTACGCAGTATTTT.

This clonotype was observed many times. The chain joins TRBV6-5 to TRBJ1-1, with unresolved D. CDR1 and CDR2 (germline): MNHEY, SVGAGI. Trimming removed 2 bases from V and 2 bases from J, with 9 bases in between. The CDR3 contains 14 residues. CDR3 amino acids: CASSYGGRNTEAFF. For the CDR3, the DNA is TGTGCCAGCAGTTACGGTGGCAGAAACACTGAAGCTTTCTTT.